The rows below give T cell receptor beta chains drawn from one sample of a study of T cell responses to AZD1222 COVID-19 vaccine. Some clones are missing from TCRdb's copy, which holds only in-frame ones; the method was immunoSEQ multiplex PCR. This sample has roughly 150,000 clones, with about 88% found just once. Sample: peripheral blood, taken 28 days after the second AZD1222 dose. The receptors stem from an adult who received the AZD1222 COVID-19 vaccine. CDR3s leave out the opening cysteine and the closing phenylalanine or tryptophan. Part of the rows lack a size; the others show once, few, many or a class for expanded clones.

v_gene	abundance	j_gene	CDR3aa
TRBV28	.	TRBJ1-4	ASQGQSEEKLF
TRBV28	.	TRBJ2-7	ASSRTPVTSYEQY
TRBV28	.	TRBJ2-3	ASSLGTGSSTDTQY
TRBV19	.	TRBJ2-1	ASSIGSYNEQF
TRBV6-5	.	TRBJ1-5	ASRPKGGASQPQH
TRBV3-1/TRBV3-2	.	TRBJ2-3	ASSQGVRSGGADTQY
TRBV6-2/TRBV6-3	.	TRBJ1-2	ASSYPFGHSNYGYT
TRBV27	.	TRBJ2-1	ASSSWDSYNEQF
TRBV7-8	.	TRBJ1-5	ASSLEGWTGGIQPQH
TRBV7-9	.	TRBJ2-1	ASSRGTSGSRGEQF
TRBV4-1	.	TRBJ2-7	AFHPSGSHEQY
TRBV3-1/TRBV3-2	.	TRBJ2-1	ASSRTSGHNEQF
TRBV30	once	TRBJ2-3	AWSGPGLAGGLDTQY
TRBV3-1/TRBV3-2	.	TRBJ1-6	ASSHSDGALH
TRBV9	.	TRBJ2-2	ASSVVTGSGELF
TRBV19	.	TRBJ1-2	ASSTGTDRGYT
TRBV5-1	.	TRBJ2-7	ASSRDRDYEQY
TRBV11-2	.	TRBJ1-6	ASSHLGAGQATNSPLH
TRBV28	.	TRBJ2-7	ASAGGLTYEQY
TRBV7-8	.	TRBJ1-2	ASTDLMGRTAYGYT
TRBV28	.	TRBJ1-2	ASSLSTDKRGYT
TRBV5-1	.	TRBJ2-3	ASSSAGASTDTQY
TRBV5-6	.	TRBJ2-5	ASSHQETQY
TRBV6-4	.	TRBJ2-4	ASSEDEGNIQY
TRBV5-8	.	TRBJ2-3	ASTIAGGQYTQY
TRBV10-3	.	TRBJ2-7	AISARWGQGPSYEQY
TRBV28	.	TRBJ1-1	ASSSQGGDTEAF
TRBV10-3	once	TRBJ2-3	AGAGTGTPDTQY
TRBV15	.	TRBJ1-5	ATSSLGGGNQPQH
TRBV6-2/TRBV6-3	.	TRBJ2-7	ASTPLASQSYEQY
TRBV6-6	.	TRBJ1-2	ASSYSGQLNYGYT
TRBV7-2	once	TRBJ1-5	ASSLWGAANQPQH
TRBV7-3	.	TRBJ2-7	ASSPGAGAGEQY
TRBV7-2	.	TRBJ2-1	ASSWVKNEQF
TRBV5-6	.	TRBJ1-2	ASTAVKGMNGYT
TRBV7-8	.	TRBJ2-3	ASSLTPNKRSQY
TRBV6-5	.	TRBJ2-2	ASGRLADPTGELF
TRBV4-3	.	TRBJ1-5	ASSQDIAGYNQPQH
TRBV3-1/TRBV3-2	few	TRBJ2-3	ASSQSGDFTDTQY
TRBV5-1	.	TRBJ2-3	ASMSSGRAGTDTQY
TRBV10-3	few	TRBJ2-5	AISEGGRAETQY
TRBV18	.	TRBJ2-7	ASSPTLNSYEQY
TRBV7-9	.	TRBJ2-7	ASSLNYEQY
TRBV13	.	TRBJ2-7	ASTHGGLNEQY
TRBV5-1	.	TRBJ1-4	ASSPGQGAINEKLF